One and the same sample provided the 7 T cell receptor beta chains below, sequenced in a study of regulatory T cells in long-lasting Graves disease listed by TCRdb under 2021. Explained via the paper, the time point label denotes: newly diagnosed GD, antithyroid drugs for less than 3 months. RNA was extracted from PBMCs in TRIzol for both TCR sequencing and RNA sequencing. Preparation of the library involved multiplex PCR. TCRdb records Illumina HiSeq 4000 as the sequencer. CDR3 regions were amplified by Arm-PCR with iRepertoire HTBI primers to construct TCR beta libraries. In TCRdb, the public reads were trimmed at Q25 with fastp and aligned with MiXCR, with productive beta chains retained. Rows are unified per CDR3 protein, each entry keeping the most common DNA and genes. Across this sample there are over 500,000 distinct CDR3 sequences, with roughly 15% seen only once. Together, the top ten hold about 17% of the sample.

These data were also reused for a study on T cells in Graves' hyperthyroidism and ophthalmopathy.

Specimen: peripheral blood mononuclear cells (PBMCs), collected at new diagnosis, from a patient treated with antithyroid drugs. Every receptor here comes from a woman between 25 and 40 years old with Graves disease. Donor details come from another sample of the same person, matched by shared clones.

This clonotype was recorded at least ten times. The CDR3 DNA reads TGTGCCAGCACTCAGAATCAGCCCCAGCATTTT. Amino acid sequence: CASTQNQPQHF. J is TRBJ1-5 and V is TRBV2; D is unclear. V lost 7 bases to trimming and J lost 4 bases, with 5 bases between them. The V gene's germline CDR1 is SNHLY and CDR2 FYNNEI. The CDR3 loop spans 11 amino acids.

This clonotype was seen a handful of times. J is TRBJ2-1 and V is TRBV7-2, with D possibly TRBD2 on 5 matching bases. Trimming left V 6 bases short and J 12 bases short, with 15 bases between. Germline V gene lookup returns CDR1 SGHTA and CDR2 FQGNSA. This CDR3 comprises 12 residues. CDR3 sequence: CASRSLDSPQFF. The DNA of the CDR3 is TGTGCCAGCAGAAGTTTGGACTCCCCGCAGTTCTTC.

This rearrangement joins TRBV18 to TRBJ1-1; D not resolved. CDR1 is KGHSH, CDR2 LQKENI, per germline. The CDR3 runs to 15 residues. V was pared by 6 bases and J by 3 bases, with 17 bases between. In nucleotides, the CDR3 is TGTGCCAGCTCGCCCCGTCCGACCGCGGACACTGAAGCTTTCTTT. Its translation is CASSPRPTADTEAFF.

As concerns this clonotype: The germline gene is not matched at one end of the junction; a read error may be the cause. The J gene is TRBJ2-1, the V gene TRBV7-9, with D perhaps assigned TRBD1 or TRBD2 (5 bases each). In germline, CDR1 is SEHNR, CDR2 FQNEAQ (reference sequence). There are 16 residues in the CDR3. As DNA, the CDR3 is TGCGCCAGCAGCTTGTCCCCGGGGACGCGTTCCAATGAGCAGTTCTTC. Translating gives CASSLSPGTRSNEQFF.

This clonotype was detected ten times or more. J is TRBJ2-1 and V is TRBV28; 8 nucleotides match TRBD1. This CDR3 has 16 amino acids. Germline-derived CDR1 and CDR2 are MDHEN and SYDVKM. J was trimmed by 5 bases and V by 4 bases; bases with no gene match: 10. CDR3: CASSSPGGPRDNEQFF. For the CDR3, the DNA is TGTGCCAGCAGTTCGCCAGGGGGCCCTAGGGACAATGAGCAGTTCTTC. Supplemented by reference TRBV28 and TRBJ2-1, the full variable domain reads DVKVTQSSRYLVKRTGEKVFLECVQDMDHENMFWYRQDPGLGLRLIYFSYDVKMKEKGDIPEGYSVSREKKERFSLILESASTNQTSMYLCASSSPGGPRDNEQFFGPGTRLTVL.

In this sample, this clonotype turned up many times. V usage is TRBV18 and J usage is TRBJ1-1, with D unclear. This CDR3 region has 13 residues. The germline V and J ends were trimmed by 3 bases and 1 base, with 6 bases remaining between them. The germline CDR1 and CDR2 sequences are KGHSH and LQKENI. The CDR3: CASSPAANTEAFF. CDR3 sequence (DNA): TGTGCCAGCTCACCGGCGGCGAACACTGAAGCTTTCTTT.

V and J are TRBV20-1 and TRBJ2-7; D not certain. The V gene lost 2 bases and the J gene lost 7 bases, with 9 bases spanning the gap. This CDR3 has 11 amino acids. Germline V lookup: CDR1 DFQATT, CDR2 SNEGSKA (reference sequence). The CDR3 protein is CSARSLFEQYF. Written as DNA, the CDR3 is TGCAGTGCTAGATCCCTTTTTGAGCAGTACTTC.